These 23 T cell receptor beta chains were all obtained from the same sample, sequenced in a study of blood T cell repertoires in COVID-19. Profiled with immunoSEQ multiplex PCR; TCRdb holds only in-frame clones, not every one. The sample lists about 97,000 clones, 84% occurring once. Sequenced: peripheral blood. All receptors come from a human donor in a cohort sampled during active COVID-19.

This clone was observed once. This chain connects TRBV28 to TRBJ2-1; 12 bases are a match to TRBD2. This CDR3 spans 15 amino acids. J lost 12 bases, V lost 5 bases, and 11 bases had no gene match. Germline values: CDR1 MDHEN, CDR2 SYDVKM. The CDR3 DNA is TGTGCCAGCAGTCCTCATCTAGCGGGGGGGGCCGGGCAGTTCTTC. It translates to CASSPHLAGGAGQFF.

J is TRBJ2-3 and V is TRBV14; D possibly corresponds to TRBD2 (6 bases). The ends were cut back, 5 bases at V and 3 bases at J, with 21 bases in the middle. This CDR3 region has 17 residues. Germline assignment: CDR1 SGHDN and CDR2 FVKESK. DNA for the CDR3: TGTGCCAGCAGCAGATGGGCGTCGCGGGGAGTAACAGATACGCAGTATTTT. Encoded protein: CASSRWASRGVTDTQYF.

This rearrangement joins TRBV9 to TRBJ2-3; weak D call: TRBD2 (6 bases). V lost 4 bases, J lost 6 bases, and 15 bases lay in between. This CDR3 comprises 14 residues. Germline V gives CDR1 SGDLS, CDR2 YYNGEE. CDR3 in amino acids: CASSTRLDRDTQYF. The DNA for the CDR3 is TGTGCCAGCAGCACCCGACTAGATCGGGATACGCAGTATTTT.

As regards this clone: Different DNA sequences within this sample yield the same CDR3. The chain is built from TRBV7-3 and TRBJ2-5; TRBD1 matches at 8 bases. The CDR3 extends over 13 amino acids. Germline V gene sequence: CDR1 SGHTA, CDR2 FQGTGA. Trimming at V came to 5 bases and at J to 5 bases, leaving 4 bases not matched to a gene. The CDR3 loop reads CASSPGQGETQYF. The CDR3, as DNA: TGTGCCAGCAGCCCCGGACAGGGTGAGACCCAGTACTTC.

The chain carries TRBV30 and TRBJ2-3; the match to TRBD2 covers 9 bases. The CDR3 is 16 residues long. Germline V gene data show CDR1 as GTSNPN and CDR2 as SVGIG (reference sequence). V trimming: 0 bases; J trimming: 0 bases; junction bases outside the gene matches: 4. The DNA of the CDR3 is TGTGCCTGGAGTGTAGGGAGCGGGAGGAGCACAGATACGCAGTATTTT. Its protein is CAWSVGSGRSTDTQYF.

The rearrangement uses TRBV7-9 and TRBJ2-6, with TRBD1 as a possible D gene (6 bases). Trimming left V 1 base short and J 4 bases short, with 17 bases between. This CDR3 has 18 residues. Germline CDR1 and CDR2: SEHNR and FQNEAQ (reference sequence). Here the CDR3 reads CASSLVVRGPRGANVLTF. The CDR3 region has the DNA TGTGCCAGCAGCTTAGTGGTCAGGGGCCCGAGAGGGGCCAACGTCCTGACTTTC.

V is TRBV5-1 and J is TRBJ1-6; D gene uncertain. V lost 0 bases and J lost 3, with 10 bases in between. CDR1 and CDR2 (germline): SGHRS, YFSETQ. The CDR3 length is 16 residues. In nucleotides, the CDR3 is TGCGCCAGCAGCTTGGGGTCGGAGATCTATAATTCACCCCTCCACTTT. The encoded protein is CASSLGSEIYNSPLHF.

The V call is TRBV7-9, the J call TRBJ1-2; the D is unclear. Germline CDR1 SEHNR, CDR2 FQNEAQ (reference sequence). V shed 8 bases and J shed 7 bases, with 17 bases lying between them. The CDR3 consists of 13 residues. CDR3 loop: CASERDTSGGYTF. The CDR3, as DNA: TGTGCCAGCGAGCGGGATACCTCGGGTGGCTACACCTTC. The variable domain in full, completed from reference TRBV7-9 and TRBJ1-2, reads DTGVSQNPRHKITKRGQNVTFRCDPISEHNRLYWYRQTLGQGPEFLTYFQNEAQLEKSRLLSDRFSAERPKGSFSTLEIQRTEQGDSAMYLCASERDTSGGYTFGSGTRLTVV.

The chain joins TRBV11-2 to TRBJ1-5, with TRBD1 identical over 7 bases. CDR1 and CDR2 (germline): SGHAT, FQNNGV. This CDR3 comprises 13 residues. V shed 5 bases and J 7 bases; nucleotides not matched to a gene: 5. The CDR3 spells CASSPDRDQPQHF. DNA for the CDR3: TGTGCCAGCAGCCCCGACAGGGACCAGCCCCAGCATTTT. Supplemented by reference TRBV11-2 and TRBJ1-5, the full variable domain reads EAGVAQSPRYKIIEKRQSVAFWCNPISGHATLYWYQQILGQGPKLLIQFQNNGVVDDSQLPKDRFSAERLKGVDSTLKIQPAKLEDSAVYLCASSPDRDQPQHFGDGTRLSIL.

The gene calls are TRBV19 and TRBJ2-1, with D hard to call. Between the trimmed V and J ends, which lost 2 bases and 2 bases, there was a span of 10 bases. CDR3 size: 15 residues. Germline assignment: CDR1 LNHDA and CDR2 SQIVND (reference sequence). The CDR3 DNA follows: TGTGCCAGTAGTATACAATTTGGGCCCTACAATGAGCAGTTCTTC. It yields the protein CASSIQFGPYNEQFF.

The rearrangement uses TRBV9 and TRBJ1-3, with TRBD1 as a possible D gene (6 bases). The CDR3 has 14 residues. Germline V CDR1 and CDR2: SGDLS, YYNGEE. Deletions cut 3 bases from V and 2 bases from J, with 9 bases between. CDR3 amino acids: CASSEGVTGNTIYF. DNA of the CDR3: TGTGCCAGCAGCGAGGGGGTAACTGGAAACACCATATATTTT.

This chain links TRBV29-1 with TRBJ1-5, with 9 positions matching TRBD1. This CDR3 has 13 amino acids. After removal of 2 bases from V and 10 bases from J, the junction contained 6 bases not matched to a gene. The germline CDR1 and CDR2 sequences are SQVTM and ANQGSEA. The CDR3 loop reads CSVENRGRHPQHF. The CDR3 nucleotides read TGCAGCGTTGAAAACAGGGGGCGTCATCCCCAGCATTTT.

This clone showed up just a few times. Other DNA sequences in the same sample also yield this CDR3. The chain is built from TRBV10-3 and TRBJ2-3; possible D gene TRBD1, 5 bases. Germline values: CDR1 ENHRY, CDR2 SYGVKD. V lost 6 bases to trimming and J lost 0 bases, with 7 bases between them. This CDR3 region has 13 residues. CDR3 amino acids: CAIRQGSTDTQYF. The CDR3 DNA reads TGTGCCATCAGGCAGGGTAGCACAGATACGCAGTATTTT.

The chain has TRBV4-1 and TRBJ2-3, with D hard to call. Trimming removed 3 bases from V and 10 bases from J, with 8 bases in between. The germline CDR1 and CDR2 sequences are MGHRA and YSYEKL. This CDR3 spans 11 amino acids. DNA for the CDR3: TGCGCCAGCAGCCACCTCTCCGCGCAGTATTTT. Translated: CASSHLSAQYF.

The gene calls are TRBV6-2 or TRBV6-3 and TRBJ1-1; 7 positions match TRBD1. V shed 0 bases and J 5 bases; nucleotides not matched to a gene: 15. The CDR3 has 18 amino acids. Germline CDR1 reads MNHEY; CDR2 reads SVGEGT. The CDR3 DNA reads as TGTGCCAGCAGTTACTCTGAAACTCGTGTACAGGGGATAACTGAAGCTTTCTTT. It encodes CASSYSETRVQGITEAFF.

The gene calls are TRBV30 and TRBJ2-5; 10 bases fit TRBD2. CDR3 length equals 13 residues. The V segment lost 3 bases and the J segment 5 bases; nucleotides outside the gene matches: 3. Germline-derived CDR1 and CDR2 are GTSNPN and SVGIG (reference sequence). DNA for the CDR3: TGTGCCTGGAGCGGGACTAGCGTCGAGACCCAGTACTTC. Its protein product is CAWSGTSVETQYF. Drawing the rest from reference TRBV30 and TRBJ2-5, the complete variable domain is SQTIHQWPATLVQPVGSPLSLECTVEGTSNPNLYWYRQAAGRGLQLLFYSVGIGQISSEVPQNLSASRPQDRQFILSSKKLLLSDSGFYLCAWSGTSVETQYFGPGTRLLVL.

This clone has only a few counts. This chain uses TRBV3-1 (or the pseudogene TRBV3-2) with TRBJ1-2; TRBD1 matches 10 bases. Germline CDR1 and CDR2: LGHDT and YNNKEL (reference sequence). This CDR3 has 12 residues. The V gene end was trimmed by 6 bases and the J gene end by 5 bases; junction bases not matched to a gene: 0. CDR3 in DNA: TGTGCCAGCAGGGGACAGGGGTATGGCTACACCTTC. Translation gives CASRGQGYGYTF.

The V call is TRBV28, the J call TRBJ1-6; TRBD1 aligns across 10 bases. This CDR3 is 16 amino acids long. CDR1 and CDR2 (germline): MDHEN, SYDVKM. Germline trimming cut 2 bases from V and 7 bases from J; bases unmatched to any gene: 5. The CDR3 DNA reads as TGTGCCAGCAGTTTACCCAAGGGACAGGGGAATTCACCCCTCCACTTT. Its translation: CASSLPKGQGNSPLHF.

The count of this clone is one. This sequence joins TRBV5-1 and TRBJ2-3; 10 bases are a match to TRBD2. The V gene's germline CDR1 is SGHRS and CDR2 YFSETQ. The V segment lost 7 bases and the J segment 4 bases; nucleotides outside the gene matches: 6. This CDR3 comprises 14 residues. CDR3 residues: CASGTSEVADTQYF. Here the CDR3 DNA reads TGCGCCAGCGGGACTAGCGAGGTCGCAGATACGCAGTATTTT. Using reference TRBV5-1 and TRBJ2-3 for the parts outside the CDR3, the full variable domain is KAGVTQTPRYLIKTRGQQVTLSCSPISGHRSVSWYQQTPGQGLQFLFEYFSETQRNKGNFPGRFSGRQFSNSRSEMNVSTLELGDSALYLCASGTSEVADTQYFGPGTRLTVL.

The chain's CDR3 is CASSQINIRRTGLYGYTF. The CDR3 DNA follows: TGCGCCAGCAGCCAAATAAATATAAGACGGACAGGACTCTATGGCTACACCTTC. The chain joins TRBV4-3 to TRBJ1-2; 7 bases map to TRBD1. CDR1 is LGHNA, CDR2 YSLEER, per germline. This CDR3 is 18 amino acids long. The V segment lost 2 bases and the J segment 4 bases; nucleotides outside the gene matches: 16.

The chain combines TRBV18 with TRBJ2-7, with TRBD1 identical over 9 bases. The J segment lost 7 bases and the V segment lost 1 base, leaving 5 bases of the junction unmatched. The CDR3 is 14 residues long. Germline CDR1 reads KGHSH; CDR2 reads LQKENI. In nucleotides, the CDR3 is TGTGCCAGCTCACCACAACAGGGGGCGGGTGAGCAGTACTTC. It specifies CASSPQQGAGEQYF.

The gene calls are TRBV7-8 and TRBJ1-1; TRBD1 agrees at 7 bases. The CDR3 is 13 amino acids. Germline trimming cut 1 base from V and 8 bases from J; bases unmatched to any gene: 4. In germline, CDR1 is SGHVS, CDR2 FQNEAQ. CDR3 sequence: CASSLGGRGEAFF. The CDR3 bases are TGTGCCAGCAGCTTAGGAGGCAGGGGGGAAGCTTTCTTT. Variable domain in full (rest from reference TRBV7-8 and TRBJ1-1): GAGVSQSPRYKVAKRGQDVALRCDPISGHVSLFWYQQALGQGPEFLTYFQNEAQLDKSGLPSDRFFAERPEGSVSTLKIQRTQQEDSAVYLCASSLGGRGEAFFGQGTRLTVV.

This chain links TRBV30 with TRBJ1-2, with 9 bases identical to TRBD1. Germline loops: CDR1 GTSNPN, CDR2 SVGIG (reference sequence). V trimming: 0 bases; J trimming: 5 bases; junction bases outside the gene matches: 7. The CDR3 runs 15 residues. The CDR3 DNA is TGTGCCTGGAGTGTGAGGGACAGGGTGCGGTATGGCTACACCTTC. Encoded protein: CAWSVRDRVRYGYTF. Full variable domain (missing parts from reference TRBV30 and TRBJ1-2): SQTIHQWPATLVQPVGSPLSLECTVEGTSNPNLYWYRQAAGRGLQLLFYSVGIGQISSEVPQNLSASRPQDRQFILSSKKLLLSDSGFYLCAWSVRDRVRYGYTFGSGTRLTVV.